Described below is a single TCR beta chain sequence and its context. This specimen belongs to a study of blood T cell repertoires in COVID-19. The overall study: Sources were T cells, B-cell-depleted T cells, or PBMCs; the material itself was cDNA or gDNA.

Assay: immunoSEQ multiplex PCR; the TCRdb copy retains only in-frame clones and omits some. This sample has 84,000 or so clones, with 70% to 90% found just once. The sample was peripheral blood. The clonotype was recovered from a woman older than 75 with acute or convalescent COVID-19.

The CDR3 loop is CASSPQTSGGANEQFF. The CDR3 nucleotides are TGTGCCAGCAGCCCCCAGACTAGCGGGGGGGCCAATGAGCAGTTCTTC. The chain employs TRBV9 and TRBJ2-1, with TRBD2 matching over 14 bases. The length of the CDR3 is 16 residues. Trimming removed 4 bases from V and 6 bases from J; junction bases left unmatched: 6. Germline CDR1 SGDLS, CDR2 YYNGEE.